The entry that follows covers one T cell receptor beta chain sequence. The second PCR ran about 6 to 12 cycles with a sample-barcoded 5' primer and J-beta primers. The template-switch adaptor, which had 12 random nucleotides, put a tag on each cDNA molecule. TCRdb re-called the 5' RACE reads through MiXCR, storing one row per CDR3 protein. This sample has over a million distinct CDR3 sequences, with approximately 42% found just once. The data were taken from a study of blood T cells in healthy people across ages. Trimming stripped 1 base from V and 1 base from J, with 17 bases between. Germline V CDR1 and CDR2: DFQATT, SNEGSKA (reference sequence). The CDR3 sequence is 16 residues long. Collection of ten milliliters of peripheral blood was performed for each donor.

The chain couples TRBV20-1 to TRBJ2-7; D perhaps matches TRBD2 (5 bases). This receptor was taken from a young woman in good health. Source material: blood. The CDR3 nucleotides read TGCAGTGCTAGAGTGGCCTGGGAGCGAATATCCTACGAGCAGTACTTC. Residues: CSARVAWERISYEQYF.